A selection of T cell receptor beta chains follows, all from one sample in a study of blood T cell repertoires in COVID-19. Measured with immunoSEQ multiplex PCR; TCRdb has only the in-frame clones, and not every one. The sample holds roughly 220,000 clones; around nine tenths are singletons and the top ten take about 14%. The sample was PBMCs or T cells enriched from blood (not recorded which). Receptor source: a woman in her forties or fifties with acute COVID-19. The CDR3 runs from the conserved cysteine through the conserved F or W. A D gene is named only where the DNA matches it firmly. Some rows mark clone size as missing; the rest say once, few, many or name a class of expanded clone.

abundance	len	v_gene	j_gene	d_gene	CDR3nt	CDR3aa
NA	13	TRBV5-1	TRBJ2-7	NA	TGCGCCAGCAGCTTGAGTCGGGAGTACGAGCAGTACTTC	CASSLSREYEQYF
NA	14	TRBV19	TRBJ2-3	NA	TGTGCCAGTAGTATAGGACAGTCCACAGATACGCAGTATTTT	CASSIGQSTDTQYF
NA	13	TRBV20-1	TRBJ2-3	NA	TGCAGTGCTAGTTTTGCGCTCACAGATACGCAGTATTTT	CSASFALTDTQYF
NA	15	TRBV6-5	TRBJ1-1	NA	TGTGCCAGCAGTAAGGGGACAAGAAGTAACACTGAAGCTTTCTTT	CASSKGTRSNTEAFF
NA	12	TRBV28	TRBJ1-2	NA	TGTGCCAGCGAGACAGCTAACTATGGCTACACCTTC	CASETANYGYTF
NA	15	TRBV18	TRBJ2-7	NA	TGTGCCAGCTCACCGATGAATGGACAGCGCTACGAGCAGTACTTC	CASSPMNGQRYEQYF
NA	16	TRBV28	TRBJ2-1	TRBD1	TGTGCCAGCAGCTCCCCTGGTGCGACAGGGGACAATGAGCAGTTCTTC	CASSSPGATGDNEQFF
NA	17	TRBV4-3	TRBJ1-3	TRBD1	TGCGCCAGCAGCCAGGGGACAGGGGGTTACTCTGGAAACACCATATATTTT	CASSQGTGGYSGNTIYF
NA	15	TRBV6-6	TRBJ2-3	NA	TGTGCCAGCAGTTACGGGGCGGGACCGACAGATACGCAGTATTTT	CASSYGAGPTDTQYF
NA	13	TRBV28	TRBJ2-5	NA	TGTGCCAGCAGTTTCGGGGGGCGAGAGACCCAGTACTTC	CASSFGGRETQYF
NA	15	TRBV5-1	TRBJ1-4	NA	TGCGCCAGCAGCTTGGTAGCGGGCTCCTATGAAAAACTGTTTTTT	CASSLVAGSYEKLFF
NA	14	TRBV7-2	TRBJ2-7	NA	TGTGCCAGCAGCACCTTTAGCAGGGTCTACGAGCAGTACTTC	CASSTFSRVYEQYF
NA	14	TRBV16	TRBJ1-6	NA	TGTGCCAGCAGCCTTAAACGGGGAAATTCACCCCTCCACTTT	CASSLKRGNSPLHF
NA	16	TRBV7-3	TRBJ2-3	TRBD2	TGTGCCAGCAGCTTAGGGACTAGCGAGGGGACAGATACGCAGTATTTT	CASSLGTSEGTDTQYF
NA	16	TRBV7-8	TRBJ2-1	TRBD2	TGTGCCAGCAGCTCGGGGACTAGCGGGACCTACAATGAGCAGTTCTTC	CASSSGTSGTYNEQFF
NA	17	TRBV30	TRBJ1-5	NA	TGTGCCTGGAGTGTCTCCGGGACTTCCGATAGCAATCAGCCCCAGCATTTT	CAWSVSGTSDSNQPQHF
NA	13	TRBV5-1	TRBJ2-7	NA	TGCGCCAGCAGGTGGGCCTCTGGTAACGAGCAGTACTTC	CASRWASGNEQYF
NA	13	TRBV12-3/TRBV12-4	TRBJ2-3	NA	TGTGCCAGCAGAGGGGACAACACAGATACGCAGTATTTT	CASRGDNTDTQYF
NA	15	TRBV14	TRBJ2-1	TRBD2	TGTGCCAGCAGCCTCGCGGGAGGCCCCTACAATGAGCAGTTCTTC	CASSLAGGPYNEQFF
NA	18	TRBV27	TRBJ2-3	TRBD2	TGTGCCAGCAGTTTAGCCGGGCCTAGCGGGAGTCAGGGTCATACGCAGTATTTT	CASSLAGPSGSQGHTQYF
once	13	TRBV27	TRBJ2-7	NA	TGTGCCAGCAGTTTATCACTCCACTACGAGCAGTACTTC	CASSLSLHYEQYF
few	15	TRBV28	TRBJ1-5	TRBD1	TGTGCCAGCAGCCGCGGGGGGACAGCGGGACAGCCCCAGCATTTT	CASSRGGTAGQPQHF
NA	13	TRBV5-1	TRBJ2-7	TRBD2	TGCGCCAGCAGCGTTTTATCGGGAGGGAGGCAGTACTTC	CASSVLSGGRQYF
NA	22	TRBV5-1	TRBJ2-5	TRBD2	TGCGCCAGCAGGGAGAGACAGGGATGGACTAGCGGCATACTCTGGAGCCAAGAGACCCAGTACTTC	CASRERQGWTSGILWSQETQYF
NA	12	TRBV5-4	TRBJ2-3	NA	TGTGCCAGCAGCTTTCAATCAGATACGCAGTATTTT	CASSFQSDTQYF
NA	13	TRBV7-2	TRBJ1-2	NA	TGTGCCAGCAGCAACGGACAGAACTATGGCTACACCTTC	CASSNGQNYGYTF
NA	12	TRBV5-1	TRBJ2-7	NA	TGCGCCAGCAGCTTGGCATTTAGCGAGCAGTACTTC	CASSLAFSEQYF
NA	12	TRBV7-6	TRBJ2-7	NA	TGTGCCAGCAGCTTTGGTGGTCGGGAGCAGTACTTC	CASSFGGREQYF
NA	12	TRBV19	TRBJ1-1	NA	TGTGCCAGTAGGGAGTGGAACACTGAAGCTTTCTTT	CASREWNTEAFF
few	12	TRBV29-1	TRBJ1-4	NA	TGCAGCGTCCGAAGCAGGGATGAAAAACTGTTTTTT	CSVRSRDEKLFF
NA	15	TRBV4-1	TRBJ2-7	TRBD2	TGCGCCAGCAGCCCGACCGCCCCGGGGGGCTACGAGCAGTACTTC	CASSPTAPGGYEQYF
NA	14	TRBV7-8	TRBJ1-2	TRBD1	TGTGCCAGCAGCCGAGTACAGGGGAACTATGGCTACACCTTC	CASSRVQGNYGYTF
NA	13	TRBV7-9	TRBJ1-1	TRBD1	TGTGCCAGCGAGGGGGCTTCGAACACTGAAGCTTTCTTT	CASEGASNTEAFF
NA	17	TRBV18	TRBJ2-3	NA	TGTGCCAGCTCACCAAGTGGTTTCCAGCGGGCCACAGATACGCAGTATTTT	CASSPSGFQRATDTQYF
once	22	TRBV4-1	TRBJ2-1	TRBD2	TGCGCCAGCAGCCAAGGGATCCAAGGACAGCTAAGACTAGCGGGACCCTACAATGAGCAGTTCTTC	CASSQGIQGQLRLAGPYNEQFF
NA	15	TRBV28	TRBJ2-5	TRBD1	TGTGCCAGCAGCCCCGGGACAGCCAAGGCAGAGACCCAGTACTTC	CASSPGTAKAETQYF
NA	14	TRBV5-1	TRBJ2-1	NA	TGCGCCAGCAGCCCCTCATACCCGGACAATGAGCAGTTCTTC	CASSPSYPDNEQFF
NA	12	TRBV6-6	TRBJ2-1	NA	TGTGCCAGCAGTTACAAGCGGGATGAGCAGTTCTTC	CASSYKRDEQFF
few	14	TRBV7-2	TRBJ1-6	TRBD1	TGTGCCAGCAGCTCCGGGGACAGTAATTCACCCCTCCACTTT	CASSSGDSNSPLHF
NA	15	TRBV7-9	TRBJ1-1	NA	TGTGCCAGCAGCTTAGGGCAGGGGAAAGCCACTGAAGCTTTCTTT	CASSLGQGKATEAFF
NA	14	TRBV18	TRBJ2-1	TRBD2	TGTGCCAGCTCACCCCGGCAGCGGGAGAATGAGCAGTTCTTC	CASSPRQRENEQFF
NA	18	TRBV4-2	TRBJ2-7	TRBD2	TGTGCCAGCAGCCATAAAGGACTAGCGGACGTAACCTCCTACGAGCAGTACTTC	CASSHKGLADVTSYEQYF
once	17	TRBV21-1	TRBJ2-7	NA	TGTGCCAGCAGCAAAGTAAGACAGGGGGTACCCCCCTACGAGCAGTACTTC	CASSKVRQGVPPYEQYF
once	14	TRBV24-1	TRBJ2-2	NA	TGTGCCACCTCTCCAGGGGTTAACACCGGGGAGCTGTTTTTT	CATSPGVNTGELFF
NA	13	TRBV10-3	TRBJ1-1	NA	TGTGCCATCAGTTTTACAGGGAACACTGAAGCTTTCTTT	CAISFTGNTEAFF
NA	16	TRBV14	TRBJ1-2	TRBD1	TGTGCCAGCAGCTCACTAGACCCAGACAGGGTCTATGGCTACACCTTC	CASSSLDPDRVYGYTF
NA	14	TRBV9	TRBJ1-6	NA	TGTGCCAGCAGCCCTGGACAGATAAATTCACCCCTCCACTTT	CASSPGQINSPLHF
few	13	TRBV10-3	TRBJ2-7	NA	TGTGCCATCCCTAGGGGCGGACCGGAGGAGCAGTACTTC	CAIPRGGPEEQYF
few	17	TRBV11-2	TRBJ2-5	TRBD1	TGTGCCAGCAGCCGCGAAAGGGTACAGGGGCTAGGAGAGACCCAGTACTTC	CASSRERVQGLGETQYF
NA	14	TRBV7-9	TRBJ1-1	NA	TGTGCCAGCACCAGAACCGCGGGAAACACTGAAGCTTTCTTT	CASTRTAGNTEAFF
NA	14	TRBV15	TRBJ2-7	TRBD1	TGTGCCACCAGCCGGGACAGGGGAAGGGACGAGCAGTACTTC	CATSRDRGRDEQYF
NA	16	TRBV11-2	TRBJ2-2	TRBD1	TGTGCCAGCAGCCCCTGGACAGGGGGCCTAACCGGGGAGCTGTTTTTT	CASSPWTGGLTGELFF
NA	15	TRBV19	TRBJ1-5	NA	TGTGCCAGTAACCCGACAGGCCCCTACAATCAGCCCCAGCATTTT	CASNPTGPYNQPQHF
NA	14	TRBV30	TRBJ2-7	NA	TGTGCCTGGAGTGCGGCAGGGGAGAGGTACGAGCAGTACTTC	CAWSAAGERYEQYF
NA	14	TRBV27	TRBJ2-7	TRBD1	TGTGCCAGCAGTCGACAGGGGCGCGGGTACGAGCAGTACTTC	CASSRQGRGYEQYF
NA	17	TRBV3-1/TRBV3-2	TRBJ2-1	TRBD2	TGTGCCAGGGCCGGACTCTTAGCGGGAGTCCGTTTTAATGAGCAGTTCTTC	CARAGLLAGVRFNEQFF
NA	15	TRBV18	TRBJ1-6	TRBD1	TGTGCCAGCTCACCTGCGACAGGGACGGATTCACCCCTCCACTTT	CASSPATGTDSPLHF
NA	14	TRBV7-9	TRBJ1-2	TRBD1	TGTGCCAGCAGCTTGCTTGACAGGGCGCGAGGCTACACCTTC	CASSLLDRARGYTF